This T cell receptor (beta chain) was observed in a study of cytomegalovirus exposure and HLA in healthy donors. Broader study findings: In a later analysis, CMV-associated beta chains were mostly HLA-associated, it appeared. Segments of the TCR beta V type were, in most cases, productive about 87% or about 30% of the time in an earlier analysis. Rare TCR sequences predominated, though certain public TCRs were found in many donors.

Although they were nominally healthy when sampled, donors likely had unrecorded immune exposures. A remark on this clone: What it recognizes is unknown.

The CDR3 spans 15 residues. V dropped 6 bases and J dropped 2; count of bases not matched to a gene: 8. Germline loops: CDR1 MNHNS, CDR2 SASEGT. This PCR relied on a set of 60 Vbeta primers and 13 Jbeta primers. TCRdb's table, derived via immunoSEQ multiplex PCR, lists solely in-frame clones and lacks some. This repertoire includes approximately 52,000 clones. The sequenced sample consisted of PBMCs. The clonotype was recovered from a man over 45 in good health and CMV-seropositive. V gene TRBV6-1 combines with J gene TRBJ2-7; 9 nucleotides agree with TRBD1. The CDR3 DNA sequence: TGTGCCAGCAGCCCCCGGGACAGGGACACCTACGAGCAGTACTTC. Its translation: CASSPRDRDTYEQYF.